Listed here are 18 T cell receptor beta chains from one sample, sequenced in a study of T-cell memory formation after mild COVID-19 (dated by TCRdb to about 2021). The library relied on 5' RACE. TCRdb records Illumina NovaSeq 6000 as the sequencer. TCRdb applied fastp at Q25 and MiXCR to the public reads, then kept only in-frame beta chains. Every distinct CDR3 protein forms one entry, paired with its most common genes and DNA. Here the sample has 300,000 to 350,000 distinct CDR3 sequences; roughly 13% occur a single time. The top ten hold 22% of the sample. What was sequenced was PBMCs or a T cell subset sorted from them (not recorded which). The receptors come from a man younger than 30 who had mild COVID-19 (a few samples of this study predate the infection). The sample titles of this study are shuffled in the database, so cell type and time point are left out; the donor was told from shared clones.

This clonotype came up a few times. The chain joins TRBV12-3 or TRBV12-4 to TRBJ2-2; 7 bases line up with TRBD2. The junction had 1 base not matched to a gene; V was cut back by 5 bases and J by 1 base. There are 14 residues in the CDR3. CDR3 in DNA: TGTGCCAGCAGTCCTAGCGGGAACACCGGGGAGCTGTTTTTT. This gives the protein CASSPSGNTGELFF.

The chain couples TRBV10-3 to TRBJ1-1; 11 bases align to TRBD1. Germline V gives CDR1 ENHRY, CDR2 SYGVKD. V shed 11 bases and J 5 bases; nucleotides not matched to a gene: 10. The CDR3 sequence is 14 residues long. In DNA form, the CDR3 reads TGTGCCGTAACCGGGACAGGGGGGGTAACTGAAGCTTTCTTT. Amino acids: CAVTGTGGVTEAFF.

The genes are TRBV10-2 and TRBJ1-1; TRBD1 is a possible D gene (6 bases). The CDR3 has 13 residues. CDR1 is WSHSY and CDR2 is SAAADI in the germline V gene. The V end lost 8 bases, the J end lost 6 bases, and 16 bases lay between the germline ends. The CDR3 DNA follows: TGCGCCAGCGGTGGACAGACGTCCTCTGAAGCTTTCTTT. It codes for CASGGQTSSEAFF.

The CDR3 sequence: CASSPQAGDNSPLHF. CDR3 bases: TGTGCCAGCTCGCCACAGGCGGGTGATAATTCACCCCTCCACTTT. The chain has TRBV7-3 and TRBJ1-6; D perhaps matches TRBD1 (5 bases). The CDR3 has 15 residues. The germline V gene has CDR1 SGHTA and CDR2 FQGTGA. Trimming cost V 8 bases and J 5 bases, with 16 bases left between them.

The rearrangement joins TRBV13 to TRBJ2-1; D is uncertain. Trimming stripped 0 bases from V and 7 bases from J, with 13 bases between. This CDR3 region has 15 residues. Per germline, CDR1 PRHDT and CDR2 FYEKMQ (reference sequence). The CDR3 DNA sequence: TGTGCCAGCAGCTTAGGGTCAGGATTGGGAAATGAGCAGTTCTTC. As protein: CASSLGSGLGNEQFF. The entire variable domain, with the rest obtained from reference TRBV13 and TRBJ2-1, is as follows: AAGVIQSPRHLIKEKRETATLKCYPIPRHDTVYWYQQGPGQDPQFLISFYEKMQSDKGSIPDRFSAQQFSDYHSELNMSSLELGDSALYFCASSLGSGLGNEQFFGPGTRLTVL.

This clonotype has only a few counts. Sequence at one end of the junction differs from germline and may be a read error. This chain connects TRBV4-3 to TRBJ1-2, with 9 bases lining up with TRBD1. The CDR3 covers 14 residues. CDR1 and CDR2 (germline): LGHNA, YSLEER. CDR3 DNA: TGCGCCAGCAGCCTCACGAATGGACAGGGGACGGGACACTTC. Its translation is CASSLTNGQGTGHF.

This clonotype was counted a few times. The V call is TRBV4-1, the J call TRBJ1-5; D is unclear. The CDR3 spans 14 residues. Germline assignment: CDR1 MGHRA and CDR2 YSYEKL. Trimming left V 0 bases short and J 2 bases short, with 5 bases between. The CDR3, as DNA: TGCGCCAGCAGCCAAGATCGCCGCAATCAGCCCCAGCATTTT. It specifies CASSQDRRNQPQHF.

This chain links TRBV6-1 with TRBJ1-1; weak D call: TRBD1 (6 bases). Trimming pared 1 base from V and 5 bases from J, leaving 11 bases between. This CDR3 region has 14 residues. CDR1 is MNHNS, CDR2 SASEGT, per germline. CDR3 sequence: CASSEVGGRTEAFF. CDR3 DNA sequence: TGTGCCAGCAGTGAAGTTGGGGGCAGGACTGAAGCTTTCTTT.

The gene calls are TRBV12-3 or TRBV12-4 and TRBJ2-5; a weak D match, TRBD2 (5 bases). V was cut by 2 bases and J by 7 bases, with 11 bases left in between. The CDR3 is 13 amino acids. CDR3 residues: CASSLSSGGTQYF. CDR3 bases: TGTGCCAGCAGTTTAAGCTCCGGAGGGACCCAGTACTTC.

The chain recombines TRBV3-1 with TRBJ2-1; D call uncertain. V was clipped by 5 bases and J by 0 bases, with 11 bases between them. The length of the CDR3 is 15 residues. CDR1 and CDR2 from the germline V gene are LGHDT and YNNKEL (reference sequence). The CDR3: CASSGDLSSYNEQFF. Written as DNA, the CDR3 is TGTGCCAGCAGCGGAGACTTAAGCTCCTACAATGAGCAGTTCTTC.

The chain couples TRBV6-5 to TRBJ1-4; D is perhaps TRBD1 (6 bases). Germline V gene lookup returns CDR1 MNHEY and CDR2 SVGAGI. Between the trimmed V and J ends, which lost 0 bases and 8 bases, there was a span of 16 bases. The CDR3 covers 16 residues. CDR3 residues: CASSYSGTGPWEKLFF. CDR3 in DNA: TGTGCCAGCAGTTACTCGGGAACAGGGCCTTGGGAAAAACTGTTTTTT.

The sample holds a few counts of this clonotype. V gene TRBV7-2 combines with J gene TRBJ2-3; D not resolved. Per germline, CDR1 SGHTA and CDR2 FQGNSA. The CDR3 has 15 residues. Trimming left V 1 base short and J 0 bases short, with 8 bases between. The DNA of the CDR3 is TGTGCCAGCAGCTTAGTAGCAGCGAGCACAGATACGCAGTATTTT. The encoded protein is CASSLVAASTDTQYF.

The genes are TRBV5-1 and TRBJ1-1; D possibly corresponds to TRBD1 (5 bases). The length of the CDR3 is 15 residues. Germline lookup yields CDR1 SGHRS and CDR2 YFSETQ. The V and J ends lost 5 bases and 5 bases respectively, with 19 bases between them. The CDR3, as DNA: TGCGCCAGCAGGGCCCCCGGGACTCGGGTGACTGAAGCTTTCTTT. Translated, it gives CASRAPGTRVTEAFF.

The rearrangement uses TRBV5-1 and TRBJ2-1; 8 bases line up with TRBD2. Germline values: CDR1 SGHRS, CDR2 YFSETQ. CDR3 length: 15 amino acids. Trimming took 4 bases from V and 3 from J; bases not matched to a gene: 6. The CDR3 DNA follows: TGCGCCAGCAGCCTTCGGGGGGGCCACTACAATGAGCAGTTCTTC. It is translated as CASSLRGGHYNEQFF.

The chain recombines TRBV7-2 with TRBJ1-3; D might be TRBD1 (5 bases). Trimming left V 1 base short and J 6 bases short, with 13 bases between. The CDR3 has 15 amino acids. Germline loops: CDR1 SGHTA, CDR2 FQGNSA. The CDR3: CASSLVQGFANTIYF. The CDR3 nucleotides are TGTGCCAGCAGCTTAGTGCAGGGTTTTGCAAACACCATATATTTT.

This clonotype was observed a few times. The J gene is TRBJ1-5, the V gene TRBV4-1, with unresolved D. The germline V gene has CDR1 MGHRA and CDR2 YSYEKL. CDR3 length equals 15 residues. The V and J ends lost 4 bases and 4 bases respectively, with 14 bases between them. CDR3 coding DNA: TGCGCCAGCAGCCCGAATTCTTTACAAAATCAGCCCCAGCATTTT. This translates into CASSPNSLQNQPQHF.

This chain joins TRBV6-5 and TRBJ2-7; TRBD1 matches 9 bases. The junction had 6 bases not matched to a gene; V was cut back by 3 bases and J by 3 bases. Germline loops: CDR1 MNHEY, CDR2 SVGAGI. The CDR3 consists of 15 residues. CDR3 DNA: TGTGCCAGCAGTTATTCCGGGACAGGGAACTACGAGCAGTACTTC. It yields the protein CASSYSGTGNYEQYF.

The chain employs TRBV5-1 and TRBJ2-1; D is uncertain. Germline CDR1 reads SGHRS; CDR2 reads YFSETQ. With 0 bases removed from V and 8 bases from J, the gap between germline ends came to 15 bases. This CDR3 spans 15 amino acids. The CDR3 region is CASSLGVAPEDEQFF. CDR3 DNA: TGCGCCAGCAGCTTGGGAGTCGCTCCCGAGGATGAGCAGTTCTTC. The full variable domain, completed using reference TRBV5-1 and TRBJ2-1, is KAGVTQTPRYLIKTRGQQVTLSCSPISGHRSVSWYQQTPGQGLQFLFEYFSETQRNKGNFPGRFSGRQFSNSRSEMNVSTLELGDSALYLCASSLGVAPEDEQFFGPGTRLTVL.